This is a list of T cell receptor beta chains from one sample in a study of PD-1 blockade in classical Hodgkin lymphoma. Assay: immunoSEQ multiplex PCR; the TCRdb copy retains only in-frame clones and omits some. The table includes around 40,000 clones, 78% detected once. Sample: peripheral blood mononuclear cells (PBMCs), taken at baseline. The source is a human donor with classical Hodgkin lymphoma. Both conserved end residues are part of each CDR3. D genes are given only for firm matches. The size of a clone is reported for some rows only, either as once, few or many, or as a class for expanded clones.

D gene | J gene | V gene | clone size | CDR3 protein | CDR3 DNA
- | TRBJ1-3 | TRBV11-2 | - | CASSLEGRPSGNTIYF | TGTGCCAGCAGCTTAGAGGGCAGGCCCTCTGGAAACACCATATATTTT
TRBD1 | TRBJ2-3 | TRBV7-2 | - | CASSLGQGAFQKYF | TGTGCCAGCAGCCTGGGACAGGGGGCTTTTCAAAAGTATTTT
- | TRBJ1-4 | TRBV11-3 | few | CASSLASSPRIQEKLFF | TGTGCCAGCAGCTTAGCGTCATCCCCCCGCATTCAAGAAAAACTGTTTTTT
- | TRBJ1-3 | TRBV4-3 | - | CASSQISGNTIYF | TGCGCCAGCAGCCAAATTTCTGGAAACACCATATATTTT
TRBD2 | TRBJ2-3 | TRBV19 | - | CASSMRGAGSDTQYF | TGTGCCAGTAGTATGCGGGGGGCTGGGTCGGATACGCAGTATTTT
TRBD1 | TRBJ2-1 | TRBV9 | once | CASSARDRGSNEQFF | TGTGCCAGCAGCGCCCGGGACAGGGGAAGCAATGAGCAGTTCTTC
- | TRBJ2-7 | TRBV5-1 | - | CASSLVPGSAYEQYF | TGCGCCAGCAGCTTGGTCCCAGGTAGCGCCTACGAGCAGTACTTC
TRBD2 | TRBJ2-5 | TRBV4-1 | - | CASSQGTSGGTQETQYF | TGCGCCAGCAGCCAAGGGACTAGCGGGGGGACACAAGAGACCCAGTACTTC
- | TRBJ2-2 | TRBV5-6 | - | CASRTGLNTGELFF | TGTGCCAGCAGGACGGGACTGAACACCGGGGAGCTGTTTTTT
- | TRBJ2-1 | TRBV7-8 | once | CASSLVVGGRNEQFF | TGTGCCAGCAGCTTAGTTGTCGGGGGTAGGAATGAGCAGTTCTTC
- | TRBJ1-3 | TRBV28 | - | CASSLRVFSRNTIYF | TGTGCCAGCAGTTTAAGGGTTTTCAGCCGAAACACCATATATTTT
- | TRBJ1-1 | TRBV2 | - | CASSRSPREAEAFF | TGTGCCAGCAGCCGCTCGCCCCGGGAGGCTGAAGCTTTCTTT
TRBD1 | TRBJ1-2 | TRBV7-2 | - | CASSLAGTDEEGYTF | TGTGCCAGCAGCTTAGCGGGGACAGACGAGGAGGGCTACACCTTC
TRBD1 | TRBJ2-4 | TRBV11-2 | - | CASSFGQGDIQYF | TGTGCCAGCAGCTTTGGGCAGGGGGACATTCAGTACTTC
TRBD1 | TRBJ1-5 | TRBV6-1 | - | CASSALRTGEWDQPQHF | TGTGCCAGCAGTGCCCTCAGGACAGGGGAGTGGGATCAGCCCCAGCATTTT
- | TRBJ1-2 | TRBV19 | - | CASSIQLRASVPGRYTF | TGTGCCAGTAGTATTCAACTGCGGGCCTCCGTGCCAGGCCGCTACACCTTC
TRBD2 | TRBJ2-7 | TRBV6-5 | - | CASSYSTGGGYEQYF | TGTGCCAGCAGTTACTCTACGGGGGGGGGCTACGAGCAGTACTTC
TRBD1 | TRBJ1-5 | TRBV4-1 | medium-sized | CASSQTKARDSQPQHF | TGCGCCAGCAGCCAAACCAAAGCGAGGGACAGCCAGCCCCAGCATTTT
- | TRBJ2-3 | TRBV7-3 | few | CASSLDRGTQYF | TGTGCCAGCAGCCTAGACCGAGGTACGCAGTATTTT
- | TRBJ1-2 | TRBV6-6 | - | CASWAADYGYTF | TGTGCCTCGTGGGCAGCGGACTATGGCTACACCTTC
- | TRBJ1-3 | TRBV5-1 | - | CASSLEQGGGDTIYF | TGCGCCAGCAGCTTGGAACAGGGCGGTGGGGACACCATATATTTT
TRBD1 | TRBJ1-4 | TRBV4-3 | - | CASSVRQGAYNEKLFF | TGCGCCAGCAGCGTACGACAGGGGGCCTATAATGAAAAACTGTTTTTT
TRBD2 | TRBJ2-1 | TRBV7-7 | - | CASSPAGGGEQFF | TGTGCCAGCAGCCCAGCGGGGGGGGGTGAGCAGTTCTTC
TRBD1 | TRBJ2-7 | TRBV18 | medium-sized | CASSQTWSDRGSYEQYF | TGTGCCAGCTCCCAAACTTGGTCGGACAGGGGATCCTACGAGCAGTACTTC
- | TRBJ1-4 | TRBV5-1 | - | CASSFGRGGLGEKLFF | TGCGCCAGCAGCTTCGGACGGGGTGGGTTGGGTGAAAAACTGTTTTTT
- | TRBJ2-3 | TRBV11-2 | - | CASSSPAGEDTQYF | TGTGCCAGCAGCTCCCCAGCAGGGGAGGATACGCAGTATTTT
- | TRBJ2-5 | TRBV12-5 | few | CASGFGETQYF | TGTGCTAGTGGTTTCGGGGAGACCCAGTACTTC
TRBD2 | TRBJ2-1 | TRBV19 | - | CASSLASGGFNEQFF | TGTGCCAGTAGCCTCGCTAGCGGGGGTTTCAATGAGCAGTTCTTC